These 3 T cell receptor beta chains share one sample of origin, sequenced in a study of blood T cells in healthy people across ages. Primed by a sample-barcoded 5' primer and a J-beta primer mix, a second PCR proceeded for roughly 7 to 11 cycles. A single record per CDR3 protein comes from TCRdb applying MiXCR to the 5' RACE reads. The table records approximately 1.5 million distinct CDR3 sequences, 30% to 40% of them present only once. The sample taken for sequencing was blood. All receptors come from a woman aged 25 to 45 in good health.

This clonotype was seen a few times. V and J are TRBV4-2 and TRBJ2-1; D perhaps matches TRBD1 (6 bases). The CDR3 contains 14 residues. Germline lookup yields CDR1 LGHNA and CDR2 YNFKEQ. Trimming cost V 5 bases and J 5 bases, with 13 bases left between them. The CDR3 DNA is TGTGCCAGCAGCAAGGACAGCTTAAACAATGAGCAGTTCTTC. Residues: CASSKDSLNNEQFF.

The table lists this clonotype with a few counts. The chain uses TRBV28 and TRBJ2-7, with 8 bases that match TRBD2. There are 12 residues in the CDR3. Trimming took 5 bases from V and 5 from J; bases not matched to a gene: 2. Germline loops: CDR1 MDHEN, CDR2 SYDVKM. CDR3 sequence: CASSTGLDEQYF. The CDR3 DNA is TGTGCCAGCAGTACGGGACTAGACGAGCAGTACTTC.

The chain joins TRBV20-1 to TRBJ1-4, with D perhaps TRBD1 (5 bases). The CDR3 is made up of 14 amino acids. Per the germline V gene, CDR1 is DFQATT and CDR2 is SNEGSKA (reference sequence). The CDR3 loop is CSGRGRGFNEKLFF. For the CDR3, the DNA is TGCAGCGGCCGGGGTAGGGGCTTCAATGAAAAACTGTTTTTT.